The next 17 T cell receptor beta chains were all read from a single sample in a study of shared clonotypes between healthy human individuals. Cells designated naive CD8 were CD45RO-negative and were positively selected for CCR7, with terminally differentiated effector memory CD45RA+ cells excluded. Libraries were prepared by immunoSEQ multiplex PCR; TCRdb keeps only in-frame clonotypes and omits some of them. The sample carries around 1.9 million clones, approximately 94% recorded once. The specimen sequenced was naive CD8+ T cells from PBMCs. The receptors derive from a man between 18 and 29 years old in good health. Some clones in this sample may be carry-over from other donors' samples.

The V call is TRBV7-6, the J call TRBJ1-1, with a possible D match to TRBD1 (5 bases). V lost 5 bases to trimming and J lost 1 base, with 14 bases between them. The CDR3 is made up of 15 amino acids. Germline V CDR1 and CDR2: SGHVS, FNYEAQ. As DNA, the CDR3 is TGTGCCAGCAGCGCACTTAGGGGATCGAACACTGAAGCTTTCTTT. Amino acids: CASSALRGSNTEAFF.

CDR3: CASSLWKGGNTGELFF. For the CDR3, the DNA is TGTGCCAGCAGCCTTTGGAAGGGAGGGAACACCGGGGAGCTGTTTTTT. J is TRBJ2-2 and V is TRBV7-9; tentatively, D is TRBD2 (6 bases). The germline V gene has CDR1 SEHNR and CDR2 FQNEAQ (reference sequence). The CDR3 consists of 16 residues. V was trimmed by 5 bases and J by 1 base, leaving 14 bases between them. The whole variable domain, filled in from reference TRBV7-9 and TRBJ2-2, reads DTGVSQNPRHKITKRGQNVTFRCDPISEHNRLYWYRQTLGQGPEFLTYFQNEAQLEKSRLLSDRFSAERPKGSFSTLEIQRTEQGDSAMYLCASSLWKGGNTGELFFGEGSRLTVL.

About this clone: Within the sample, other DNA sequences also encode this same CDR3. V is TRBV7-8 and J is TRBJ2-2, with 8 bases lining up with TRBD2. Germline CDR1 and CDR2: SGHVS and FQNEAQ. The CDR3 has 13 residues. J was trimmed by 5 bases and V by 4 bases; bases with no gene match: 0. The CDR3 is CASSSGGTGELFF. As DNA, the CDR3 is TGTGCCAGCAGCTCGGGGGGGACCGGGGAGCTGTTTTTT.

This chain uses TRBV13 with TRBJ2-1; D could derive from TRBD1 or TRBD2 (6 bases each). The V gene's germline CDR1 is PRHDT and CDR2 FYEKMQ (reference sequence). V was trimmed by 1 base and J by 9 bases, leaving 13 bases between them. The CDR3 totals 14 residues. CDR3 nucleotides: TGTGCCAGCAGCTTAGACCCGGGGGCGGGTGAGCAGTTCTTC. This codes for CASSLDPGAGEQFF.

The chain employs TRBV9 and TRBJ2-7; 11 positions match TRBD2. Unmatched junction bases numbered 6, after V lost 4 bases and J lost 3 bases. Germline V gene sequence: CDR1 SGDLS, CDR2 YYNGEE. The length of the CDR3 is 15 residues. The CDR3 coding sequence is TGTGCCAGCAGCTTAAGTGGGACTAGCGGCTACGAGCAGTACTTC. Its translation: CASSLSGTSGYEQYF.

This rearrangement joins TRBV4-1 to TRBJ2-3; no reliable D call. The CDR3 contains 16 residues. The germline CDR1 and CDR2 sequences are MGHRA and YSYEKL. The V gene lost 2 bases and the J gene lost 5 bases, with 17 bases spanning the gap. CDR3 bases: TGCGCCAGCAGCCAAAGGTCGGAGTCCCCTGGAGATACGCAGTATTTT. It encodes CASSQRSESPGDTQYF.

The CDR3 region has the DNA TGTGCCAGCAGTTTGCGGCTCATAAGCACTGAAGCTTTCTTT. This gives the protein CASSLRLISTEAFF. The chain recombines TRBV6-5 with TRBJ1-1; D is uncertain. V was pared by 4 bases and J by 4 bases, with 13 bases between. Per germline, CDR1 MNHEY and CDR2 SVGAGI. The CDR3 covers 14 residues.

The chain carries TRBV7-9 and TRBJ1-4, with D uncertain. The CDR3 contains 14 residues. The V end lost 3 bases, the J end lost 1 base, and 6 bases lay between the germline ends. Germline CDR1 and CDR2: SEHNR and FQNEAQ (reference sequence). This CDR3 is CASSFYGTNEKLFF. CDR3 sequence (DNA): TGTGCCAGCAGCTTCTACGGAACTAATGAAAAACTGTTTTTT. The whole variable domain, remainder taken from reference TRBV7-9 and TRBJ1-4, is DTGVSQNPRHKITKRGQNVTFRCDPISEHNRLYWYRQTLGQGPEFLTYFQNEAQLEKSRLLSDRFSAERPKGSFSTLEIQRTEQGDSAMYLCASSFYGTNEKLFFGSGTQLSVL.

This rearrangement joins TRBV4-1 to TRBJ2-1; 10 bases line up with TRBD2. With 0 bases clipped from V and 7 bases from J, the junction kept 6 bases outside the gene matches. CDR1 MGHRA and CDR2 YSYEKL come from the germline V gene. The CDR3 totals 16 residues. DNA of the CDR3: TGCGCCAGCAGCCAAGAAGGGCTAGCGGGAGAAAATGAGCAGTTCTTC. It yields the protein CASSQEGLAGENEQFF.

This chain joins TRBV4-1 and TRBJ2-3, with D possibly matching TRBD2 (7 bases). The CDR3 sequence is 16 residues long. Germline V gene data show CDR1 as MGHRA and CDR2 as YSYEKL. V was pared by 0 bases and J by 1 base, with 11 bases between. The CDR3 region is CASSQDGGGGTDTQYF. In DNA, the CDR3 is TGCGCCAGCAGCCAAGATGGAGGGGGGGGCACAGATACGCAGTATTTT.

This chain joins TRBV11-2 and TRBJ1-2; no clear D gene. From germline, CDR1 is SGHAT and CDR2 FQNNGV. The CDR3 covers 13 residues. V lost 1 base, J lost 5 bases, and 8 bases lay in between. The CDR3 DNA sequence: TGTGCCAGCAGCTTAGGGGCAGAGTATGGCTACACCTTC. This encodes CASSLGAEYGYTF. The full variable domain, with the rest looked up from reference TRBV11-2 and TRBJ1-2, is EAGVAQSPRYKIIEKRQSVAFWCNPISGHATLYWYQQILGQGPKLLIQFQNNGVVDDSQLPKDRFSAERLKGVDSTLKIQPAKLEDSAVYLCASSLGAEYGYTFGSGTRLTVV.

J is TRBJ2-3 and V is TRBV4-3; 9 bases align to TRBD2. J lost 5 bases, V lost 0 bases, and 3 bases had no gene match. Germline lookup yields CDR1 LGHNA and CDR2 YSLEER. The CDR3 is 15 amino acids. CDR3 nucleotides: TGCGCCAGCAGCCAAGAGCGGGGGGGCCTAGATACGCAGTATTTT. This codes for CASSQERGGLDTQYF.

DNA for the CDR3: TGTGCCAGCAAACACCGTCAGGGGGCAAGGCAGCCCCAGCATTTT. Encoded protein: CASKHRQGARQPQHF. This sequence joins TRBV11-3 and TRBJ1-5, with 8 bases that match TRBD1. The CDR3 has 15 amino acids. Germline lookup yields CDR1 SGHNT and CDR2 YENEEA. J was trimmed by 7 bases and V by 7 bases; bases with no gene match: 12.

The chain links TRBV19 to TRBJ2-7; TRBD1 aligns across 8 bases. The germline V gene has CDR1 LNHDA and CDR2 SQIVND (reference sequence). The CDR3 runs to 12 residues. Trimming at V came to 9 bases and at J to 7 bases, leaving 8 bases not matched to a gene. The CDR3 here is CASGQGPWEQYF. In nucleotides, the CDR3 is TGTGCCAGCGGACAGGGCCCTTGGGAGCAGTACTTC.

The chain joins TRBV19 to TRBJ2-3; D not certain. V was cut by 5 bases and J by 1 base, with 10 bases left in between. Germline CDR1 and CDR2: LNHDA and SQIVND (reference sequence). The CDR3 has 14 amino acids. DNA of the CDR3: TGTGCCAGTAGTGGGTGGGCCGGCACAGATACGCAGTATTTT. This gives the protein CASSGWAGTDTQYF.

DNA for the CDR3: TGTGCCAGCAGCCGCCGGGATTCTTCCTACAATGAGCAGTTCTTC. It is translated as CASSRRDSSYNEQFF. This chain uses TRBV4-2 with TRBJ2-1, with a weak D call TRBD2 (5 bases). From germline, CDR1 is LGHNA and CDR2 YNFKEQ. V shed 4 bases and J shed 1 base, with 11 bases lying between them. There are 15 residues in the CDR3.

The chain couples TRBV7-3 to TRBJ2-1; 9 bases fit TRBD2. Looked up from germline, CDR1 is SGHTA and CDR2 is FQGTGA. V trimming: 0 bases; J trimming: 8 bases; junction bases outside the gene matches: 11. This CDR3 spans 17 amino acids. CDR3 protein: CASSLTWKSGRPDEQFF. CDR3 sequence (DNA): TGTGCCAGCAGCTTAACTTGGAAAAGCGGGAGGCCTGATGAGCAGTTCTTC.